These T cell receptor beta chains were read from a single sample in a study of OX40 agonist ivuxolimab in advanced cancers. The protocol was immunoSEQ multiplex PCR, while the TCRdb copy is restricted to in-frame clones and leaves out a portion. The table has 70,000 to 100,000 clones, over 75% seen once. This specimen consisted of CD4+ or CD8+ T cells sorted from blood, obtained in a trial of the OX40 agonist ivuxolimab. Receptors were obtained from an adult with an advanced solid tumor such as melanoma, head and neck, liver or kidney cancer. Both conserved end residues are part of each CDR3. A D gene is named only where the DNA matches it firmly. Where a row states a size, it is once, few, many or the class of an expanded clone; other rows omit it.

d_call | clone_size | j_call | cdr3_length | v_call | cdr3_nt | cdr3_aa
. | . | TRBJ1-5 | 12 | TRBV6-1 | TGTGCCAGCAGTGACGGGACGCGGCCCCAGCATTTT | CASSDGTRPQHF
TRBD1 | . | TRBJ1-1 | 16 | TRBV9 | TGTGCCAGCAGCGTAGTCGGGACAGGGTTTGGCACTGAAGCTTTCTTT | CASSVVGTGFGTEAFF
TRBD1 | . | TRBJ1-1 | 17 | TRBV5-4 | TGTGCCAGCAGCTTGGATGTGTTCGGACAGGGGTACACTGAAGCTTTCTTT | CASSLDVFGQGYTEAFF
. | . | TRBJ2-3 | 15 | TRBV10-3 | TGTGCCATCAGTGAGTCGAAGCTAGGTACAGATACGCAGTATTTT | CAISESKLGTDTQYF
. | . | TRBJ2-7 | 12 | TRBV7-8 | TGTGCCAGCAGCCCCCGACTAGGCGAGCAGTACTTC | CASSPRLGEQYF
. | . | TRBJ1-1 | 16 | TRBV18 | TGTGCCAGCTCACCACGGGAGGTTGGGGCGGACACTGAAGCTTTCTTT | CASSPREVGADTEAFF
. | . | TRBJ2-7 | 12 | TRBV6-5 | TGTGCCAGCAGTTACCAGGGGAACGAGCAGTACTTC | CASSYQGNEQYF
. | . | TRBJ2-2 | 16 | TRBV6-6 | TGTGCCAGCAGTTATGGTCTTGGGGTGGGGACCGGGGAGCTGTTTTTT | CASSYGLGVGTGELFF
. | . | TRBJ1-5 | 15 | TRBV5-6 | TGTGCCAGCAGCTCCCGGTCGAGGAGCAATCAGCCCCAGCATTTT | CASSSRSRSNQPQHF
TRBD1 | once | TRBJ1-2 | 13 | TRBV7-2 | TGTGCCAGCAGCCGGGACAGACTCTATGGCTACACCTTC | CASSRDRLYGYTF
. | . | TRBJ1-6 | 15 | TRBV18 | TGTGCCAGCTCACCACTACGTGGGCGAGATTCACCCCTCCACTTT | CASSPLRGRDSPLHF
TRBD1 | . | TRBJ2-5 | 13 | TRBV19 | TGTGCCAGTAGTATACAGGGGGCTGAGACCCAGTACTTC | CASSIQGAETQYF
. | . | TRBJ2-5 | 16 | TRBV4-3 | TGCGCCAGCAGCCAGCAGGGGGGAGTAAGCCGGGAGACCCAGTACTTC | CASSQQGGVSRETQYF
TRBD1 | . | TRBJ2-7 | 16 | TRBV27 | TGTGCCAGCAGTAAAGGGACAGGGGCGAGCTCCTACGAGCAGTACTTC | CASSKGTGASSYEQYF
TRBD1 | . | TRBJ1-6 | 14 | TRBV7-9 | TGTGCCAGCAGCCGGACAGGCTCCAAATCACCCCTCCACTTT | CASSRTGSKSPLHF
. | . | TRBJ2-3 | 13 | TRBV18 | TGTGCCAGCTCACCACCGGAAACAGATACGCAGTATTTT | CASSPPETDTQYF
. | . | TRBJ2-2 | 14 | TRBV7-6 | TGTGCCAGCAGCTCCCCCTCGAACACCGGGGAGCTGTTTTTT | CASSSPSNTGELFF
. | . | TRBJ2-1 | 15 | TRBV9 | TGTGCCAGCAGCGTAGGGCAGGGCTCCTACAATGAGCAGTTCTTC | CASSVGQGSYNEQFF
TRBD2 | . | TRBJ2-1 | 14 | TRBV5-1 | TGCGCCAGCCATCTCACTAGCGGTTACAATGAGCAGTTCTTC | CASHLTSGYNEQFF
. | . | TRBJ2-1 | 13 | TRBV2 | TGTGCCAGCCTACTTAGCTCCTACAATGAGCAGTTCTTC | CASLLSSYNEQFF
. | . | TRBJ1-1 | 15 | TRBV5-1 | TGCGCCAGCAGCTTGGTAGTCAGAGAGAACACTGAAGCTTTCTTT | CASSLVVRENTEAFF
. | . | TRBJ2-1 | 13 | TRBV6-5 | TGTGCCAGCAGTTACTCGTACGGCCATGAGCAGTTCTTC | CASSYSYGHEQFF
. | . | TRBJ2-2 | 15 | TRBV30 | TGTGCCTGGATGGGGCCTCCCGGGGTCACCGGGGAGCTGTTTTTT | CAWMGPPGVTGELFF
TRBD2 | . | TRBJ2-5 | 16 | TRBV25-1 | TGTGCCAGCACCCCGGGAGGCCTAGCGGGAGAAAAGACCCAGTACTTC | CASTPGGLAGEKTQYF
TRBD2 | . | TRBJ2-4 | 19 | TRBV5-5 | TGTGCCAGCAGTCCGAACTACCTGCGAGGACTAGCGGGAGGCGCTCTCCAGTACTTC | CASSPNYLRGLAGGALQYF
TRBD2 | . | TRBJ2-3 | 17 | TRBV5-4 | TGTGCCAGCAGCTTGGTTGGACTAGCGGGAGGTGCTGATACGCAGTATTTT | CASSLVGLAGGADTQYF
TRBD2 | . | TRBJ2-1 | 15 | TRBV7-2 | TGTGCCAGCAGCTTAGTAACTAGCGGGAGAAATGAGCAGTTCTTC | CASSLVTSGRNEQFF
TRBD2 | . | TRBJ2-1 | 20 | TRBV7-8 | TGTGCCAGCAGCCTTAGAGCAGGGTCTAGCGGGAGTCTTTACCGCAATGAGCAGTTCTTC | CASSLRAGSSGSLYRNEQFF
. | . | TRBJ2-3 | 14 | TRBV7-2 | TGTGCCAGCAGCTCGGGACTTATTGTGGATACGCAGTATTTT | CASSSGLIVDTQYF
TRBD2 | . | TRBJ2-7 | 18 | TRBV18 | TGTGCCAGCTCACCACGGCGACTAGCGGCACTGAACCCCTACGAGCAGTACTTC | CASSPRRLAALNPYEQYF
. | . | TRBJ2-5 | 15 | TRBV7-7 | TGTGCCAGCAGCTTAGGAAGGGGGAACCAAGAGACCCAGTACTTC | CASSLGRGNQETQYF
TRBD1 | few | TRBJ1-1 | 16 | TRBV30 | TGTGCCTGGAGTCCCGGGAACCGAAACAGGGGCACTGAAGCTTTCTTT | CAWSPGNRNRGTEAFF
TRBD2 | . | TRBJ2-5 | 16 | TRBV18 | TGTGCCAGCTCACTGCTAGCGGGAGACCCACAAGAGACCCAGTACTTC | CASSLLAGDPQETQYF
. | once | TRBJ2-3 | 14 | TRBV11-3 | TGTGCCAGCAGCCCCGAAGAGGGCACAGATACGCAGTATTTT | CASSPEEGTDTQYF
TRBD1 | . | TRBJ2-1 | 14 | TRBV10-1 | TGCGCCAGCAGCACAGGGGGCGCCTCCAATGAGCAGTTCTTC | CASSTGGASNEQFF
. | . | TRBJ2-7 | 13 | TRBV5-5 | TGTGCCAGCAGCTCCCACGGTACCTACGAGCAGTACTTC | CASSSHGTYEQYF
TRBD1 | . | TRBJ2-5 | 16 | TRBV5-1 | TGCGCCAGCAGCTTGTCGGGACAGGGGGCCGTAGAGACCCAGTACTTC | CASSLSGQGAVETQYF
TRBD1 | . | TRBJ1-1 | 15 | TRBV6-5 | TGTGCCAGCAGCCAGGACAGGGGGCGAGATACTGAAGCTTTCTTT | CASSQDRGRDTEAFF
. | . | TRBJ2-4 | 13 | TRBV7-9 | TGTGCCAGCAGCTTTCAGGGAATGAGCATTCAGTACTTC | CASSFQGMSIQYF
. | few | TRBJ1-1 | 11 | TRBV20-1 | TGCAGTGCTAGATCCGAGACTTCGGCTTTCTTT | CSARSETSAFF
TRBD1 | . | TRBJ1-1 | 12 | TRBV6-1 | TGTGCCAGCCGAGGGGGCGGACCTGAAGCTTTCTTT | CASRGGGPEAFF
. | . | TRBJ2-1 | 16 | TRBV7-2 | TGTGCCAGCAGCTTAGCTTCGAGCGACAAATACAATGAGCAGTTCTTC | CASSLASSDKYNEQFF
. | . | TRBJ2-5 | 12 | TRBV28 | TGTGCCAGCAACGCAGCGCAAGAGACCCAGTACTTC | CASNAAQETQYF
. | . | TRBJ1-2 | 13 | TRBV7-2 | TGTGCCAGCAGCCTAGAGGGTGGCTATGGCTACACCTTC | CASSLEGGYGYTF
TRBD2 | . | TRBJ2-1 | 17 | TRBV19 | TGTGCCAGTACCAACCCGAGCCTAGCGGGATCCTACAATGAGCAGTTCTTC | CASTNPSLAGSYNEQFF
. | . | TRBJ2-7 | 14 | TRBV6-1 | TGTGCCAGCAGTGAAACTGGCGGAGTCAGAGAGCAGTACTTC | CASSETGGVREQYF
TRBD1 | . | TRBJ2-3 | 15 | TRBV6-5 | TGTGCCAGCAGGCCGACAGGGTCAGGCACAGATACGCAGTATTTT | CASRPTGSGTDTQYF